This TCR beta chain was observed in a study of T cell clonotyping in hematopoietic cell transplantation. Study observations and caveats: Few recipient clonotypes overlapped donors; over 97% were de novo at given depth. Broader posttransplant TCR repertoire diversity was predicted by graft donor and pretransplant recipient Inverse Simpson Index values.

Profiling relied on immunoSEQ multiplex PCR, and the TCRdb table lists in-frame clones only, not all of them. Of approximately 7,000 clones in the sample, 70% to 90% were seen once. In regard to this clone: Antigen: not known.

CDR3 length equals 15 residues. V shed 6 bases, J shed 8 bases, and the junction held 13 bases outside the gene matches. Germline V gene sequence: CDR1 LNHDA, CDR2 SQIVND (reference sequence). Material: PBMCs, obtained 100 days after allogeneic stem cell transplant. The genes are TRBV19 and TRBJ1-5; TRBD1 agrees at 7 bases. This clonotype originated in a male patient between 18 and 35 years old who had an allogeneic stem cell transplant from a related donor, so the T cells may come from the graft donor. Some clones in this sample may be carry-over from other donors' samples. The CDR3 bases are TGTGCCAGTAGCCGCGAACAGGGGAGATTTAAGCCCCAGCATTTT. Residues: CASSREQGRFKPQHF.